The 24 T cell receptor beta chains below all came from one sample that was sequenced in a study of cytomegalovirus exposure and HLA in healthy donors. Data came from immunoSEQ multiplex PCR; TCRdb stores just in-frame clones and leaves some out. The table records 50,000 or so clones, roughly 94% of them present only once. Sequenced sample: PBMCs. Receptor source: a man in his late teens or twenties in good health and CMV-seronegative.

This chain joins TRBV27 and TRBJ1-2; 11 positions agree with TRBD1. This CDR3 contains 13 residues. Germline assignment: CDR1 MNHEY and CDR2 SMNVEV (reference sequence). V trimming: 2 bases; J trimming: 7 bases; junction bases outside the gene matches: 0. The CDR3 region is CASSLGQGAGYTF. The DNA of the CDR3 is TGTGCCAGCAGTTTAGGACAGGGGGCTGGCTACACCTTC.

CDR3 amino acids: CASPLAGGDTQYF. CDR3 nucleotide sequence: TGTGCTAGTCCTCTAGCGGGAGGAGATACGCAGTATTTT. This rearrangement joins TRBV12-5 to TRBJ2-3, with 11 bases lining up with TRBD2. Germline values: CDR1 LGHNT, CDR2 FRNRAP. This CDR3 has 13 amino acids. V lost 8 bases and J lost 5; bases outside the gene matches: 3.

V gene TRBV28 combines with J gene TRBJ2-7; D is perhaps TRBD2 (6 bases). Germline V CDR1 and CDR2: MDHEN, SYDVKM. Between the trimmed V and J ends, which lost 5 bases and 7 bases, there was a span of 12 bases. This CDR3 contains 12 residues. CDR3 sequence: CASSGGSWEQYF. CDR3 bases: TGTGCCAGCAGTGGGGGGAGCTGGGAGCAGTACTTC.

This chain uses TRBV28 with TRBJ1-4, with 7 bases lining up with TRBD1. Germline CDR1 and CDR2: MDHEN and SYDVKM. The V gene end was trimmed by 5 bases and the J gene end by 5 bases; junction bases not matched to a gene: 8. The CDR3 has 15 amino acids. CDR3 coding DNA: TGTGCCAGCAGTCGGCGGGACAGCCTAAATGAAAAACTGTTTTTT. Amino acid sequence: CASSRRDSLNEKLFF.

The chain uses TRBV5-1 and TRBJ2-3; D not resolved. This CDR3 spans 15 amino acids. Trimming took off 3 bases at V and 6 bases at J, with 17 bases between the two ends. Germline CDR1 is SGHRS and CDR2 is YFSETQ. The CDR3 spells CASSSVGSNTDTQYF. The CDR3 coding sequence is TGCGCCAGCAGCTCCGTGGGCTCAAACACGGATACGCAGTATTTT. Using reference TRBV5-1 and TRBJ2-3 for the parts outside the CDR3, the full variable domain is KAGVTQTPRYLIKTRGQQVTLSCSPISGHRSVSWYQQTPGQGLQFLFEYFSETQRNKGNFPGRFSGRQFSNSRSEMNVSTLELGDSALYLCASSSVGSNTDTQYFGPGTRLTVL.

The rearrangement uses TRBV14 and TRBJ2-1, with 8 nucleotides matching TRBD1. CDR1 is SGHDN and CDR2 is FVKESK in the germline V gene. The CDR3 loop spans 13 amino acids. The V segment lost 1 base and the J segment 8 bases; nucleotides outside the gene matches: 1. CDR3 coding DNA: TGTGCCAGCAGCCAAGGACAGGGGTATGAGCAGTTCTTC. Translating it yields CASSQGQGYEQFF.

This chain connects TRBV27 to TRBJ2-1; 10 nucleotides match TRBD1. The germline gives CDR1 MNHEY, CDR2 SMNVEV (reference sequence). V lost 6 bases and J lost 7; bases outside the gene matches: 9. The CDR3 spans 15 residues. The CDR3 here is CASSKAAGQGNEQFF. The DNA for the CDR3 is TGTGCCAGCAGCAAGGCCGCGGGACAGGGGAATGAGCAGTTCTTC.

This chain joins TRBV5-6 and TRBJ2-6; the D gene is possibly TRBD1 (5 bases). Germline CDR1 and CDR2: SGHDT and YYEEEE. The CDR3 is made up of 15 amino acids. V lost 5 bases, J lost 4 bases, and 13 bases lay in between. CDR3 sequence (DNA): TGTGCCAGCAGAATTCAGGGTGCCGGGGCCAACGTCCTGACTTTC. It specifies CASRIQGAGANVLTF.

This clone was recorded a few times. The chain is built from TRBV6-5 and TRBJ1-2, with D unresolved. Germline CDR1 MNHEY, CDR2 SVGAGI. The CDR3 contains 12 residues. Trimming cost V 8 bases and J 8 bases, with 15 bases left between them. The CDR3 sequence is CASRRSGEGYTF. The CDR3 DNA reads as TGTGCCAGCCGCCGATCCGGGGAAGGCTACACCTTC.

The V and J genes are TRBV15 and TRBJ2-7, with D maybe TRBD1 (6 bases). V was clipped by 3 bases and J by 6 bases, with 21 bases between them. The CDR3 contains 16 residues. The V gene's germline CDR1 is LNHNV and CDR2 YYDKDF (reference sequence). The CDR3 nucleotides read TGTGCCACCAGCAGTGGGGGCGGGCAGGGGAAGGGCGAGCAGTACTTC. It specifies CATSSGGGQGKGEQYF.

The rearrangement links TRBV19 to TRBJ2-2; 11 bases align to TRBD2. Per germline, CDR1 LNHDA and CDR2 SQIVND (reference sequence). The length of the CDR3 is 15 residues. Unmatched junction bases numbered 2, after V lost 3 bases and J lost 5 bases. The CDR3 DNA sequence: TGTGCCAGTAGTATTCTAGCGGGAGGAACCGGGGAGCTGTTTTTT. Residues: CASSILAGGTGELFF.

The chain recombines TRBV6-5 with TRBJ1-1; D gene ambiguous. From germline, CDR1 is MNHEY and CDR2 SVGAGI. The CDR3 extends over 15 amino acids. The ends were cut back, 5 bases at V and 2 bases at J, with 15 bases in the middle. CDR3: CASSKSPNSNTEAFF. The CDR3 DNA is TGTGCCAGCAGTAAATCCCCGAATAGTAACACTGAAGCTTTCTTT.

The rearrangement links TRBV10-3 to TRBJ2-5; possibly TRBD1 for D (5 bases). Trimming pared 3 bases from V and 5 bases from J, leaving 10 bases between. From germline, CDR1 is ENHRY and CDR2 SYGVKD. This CDR3 is built from 13 residues. CDR3 amino acids: CAISESGLETQYF. Written as DNA, the CDR3 is TGTGCCATCAGTGAATCAGGGTTGGAGACCCAGTACTTC.

A few counts support this clone. The V and J genes are TRBV2 and TRBJ2-3; 8 positions match TRBD2. Germline loops: CDR1 SNHLY, CDR2 FYNNEI. Trimming took 7 bases from V and 1 from J; bases not matched to a gene: 7. The CDR3 is made up of 15 amino acids. As DNA, the CDR3 is TGTGCCAGCAAGGAGGCGGGAGGACGCACAGATACGCAGTATTTT. Its protein product is CASKEAGGRTDTQYF.

This CDR3 reads CASSEQRTSGSSTDTQYF. In DNA, the CDR3 is TGTGCCAGCAGTGAACAGAGGACTAGCGGGAGTAGCACAGATACGCAGTATTTT. The gene calls are TRBV6-1 and TRBJ2-3; 13 bases are shared with TRBD2. Per germline, CDR1 MNHNS and CDR2 SASEGT. The V and J ends lost 2 bases and 0 bases, in that order; junction bases with no gene match: 5. This CDR3 is 18 amino acids long.

The CDR3 is CASSPLAGVSEQYF. The DNA for the CDR3 is TGTGCCAGCAGTCCCCTAGCGGGAGTTTCCGAGCAGTACTTC. The J gene is TRBJ2-7, the V gene TRBV27; 10 bases fit TRBD2. The CDR3 consists of 14 residues. V trimming: 5 bases; J trimming: 6 bases; junction bases outside the gene matches: 7. Germline V gene lookup returns CDR1 MNHEY and CDR2 SMNVEV (reference sequence).

The chain links TRBV19 to TRBJ1-2; 7 nucleotides line up with TRBD1. CDR3 size: 11 residues. Germline V gene data show CDR1 as LNHDA and CDR2 as SQIVND (reference sequence). The junction had 3 bases not matched to a gene; V was cut back by 6 bases and J by 8 bases. This CDR3 reads CASSDRVGYTF. CDR3 in DNA: TGTGCCAGTAGCGACAGGGTCGGCTACACCTTC. Variable domain in full (rest from reference TRBV19 and TRBJ1-2): DGGITQSPKYLFRKEGQNVTLSCEQNLNHDAMYWYRQDPGQGLRLIYYSQIVNDFQKGDIAEGYSVSREKKESFPLTVTSAQKNPTAFYLCASSDRVGYTFGSGTRLTVV.

J is TRBJ1-1 and V is TRBV10-1; the D is unclear. V lost 2 bases and J 6 bases, leaving 10 bases between the germline ends. The germline CDR1 and CDR2 sequences are WNHNN and SYGVQD (reference sequence). The CDR3 totals 13 residues. CDR3 nucleotides: TGCGCCAGCAGTGAGCTCGTAGGAGCTGAAGCTTTCTTT. Residues: CASSELVGAEAFF.

This chain connects TRBV5-4 to TRBJ1-2; TRBD1 aligns across 10 bases. Trimming at V came to 4 bases and at J to 2 bases, leaving 5 bases not matched to a gene. Germline CDR1 is SGHNT and CDR2 is YYREEE (reference sequence). CDR3 size: 15 residues. CDR3 coding DNA: TGTGCCAGCAGCGGGCCGGGACAGGGGAACTATGGCTACACCTTC. Protein: CASSGPGQGNYGYTF.

The chain uses TRBV5-1 and TRBJ2-7; 7 nucleotides line up with TRBD1. Trimming took 2 bases from V and 0 from J; bases not matched to a gene: 14. CDR1 and CDR2 from the germline V gene are SGHRS and YFSETQ. This CDR3 has 18 residues. CDR3 in amino acids: CASSLRSTGQASSYEQYF. The CDR3 bases are TGCGCCAGCAGCTTACGATCCACCGGACAGGCTTCCTCCTACGAGCAGTACTTC.

The chain combines TRBV6-5 with TRBJ2-2, with TRBD2 matching 8 bases. J was trimmed by 5 bases and V by 8 bases; bases with no gene match: 7. CDR1 and CDR2 from the germline V gene are MNHEY and SVGAGI. The CDR3 spans 14 residues. The CDR3 bases are TGTGCCAGCGCCAGCGGGAGTTTAACCGGGGAGCTGTTTTTT. Translation: CASASGSLTGELFF.

This clone has only one observation. The chain links TRBV19 to TRBJ2-7; 8 positions agree with TRBD1. With 2 bases clipped from V and 6 bases from J, the junction kept 6 bases outside the gene matches. Germline CDR1 and CDR2: LNHDA and SQIVND (reference sequence). The CDR3 totals 14 residues. This chain's CDR3 is CASSISRGLTEQYF. The CDR3, as DNA: TGTGCCAGTAGTATATCCAGGGGGCTCACCGAGCAGTACTTC.

This chain links TRBV5-4 with TRBJ2-7; 10 nucleotides match TRBD2. The CDR3 length is 16 residues. Germline CDR1 SGHNT, CDR2 YYREEE (reference sequence). Trimming removed 4 bases from V and 2 bases from J; junction bases left unmatched: 9. CDR3 nucleotides: TGTGCCAGCAGCCCCGGGACTAGCGCGATCACCTACGAGCAGTACTTC. Residues: CASSPGTSAITYEQYF.

The chain uses TRBV7-2 and TRBJ2-1; 9 bases align to TRBD2. The J segment lost 9 bases and the V segment lost 3 bases, leaving 6 bases of the junction unmatched. Germline V CDR1 and CDR2: SGHTA, FQGNSA. This CDR3 spans 14 amino acids. The CDR3 bases are TGTGCCAGCAGCTTTGTAGCGGGAGCGGGTGAGCAGTTCTTC. Translation: CASSFVAGAGEQFF.